The clone carrying this T cell receptor beta chain was found many times. Its target is unknown. The sample originates from a study of T cells in Graves' hyperthyroidism and ophthalmopathy. About the study: Peripheral blood was secured at the point of initial diagnosis, before any treatment.

Study-wide findings and caveats: Most thyroid-expanded clonotypes above 0.001 were also found in blood.

The CDR3 runs 15 residues. Germline trimming cut 0 bases from V and 9 bases from J; bases unmatched to any gene: 5. In germline, CDR1 is SEHNR, CDR2 FQNEAQ (reference sequence). Ophthalmopathy in the patients scored at least 3 on Clinical Activity Score and at least 4 on NOSPECS grade, lasting under 3 months. Amplified regions were TCR beta CDR3 sequences from RNA transcripts. The HTBI set primed first-round TCR CDR3 RT-PCR. TCRdb passed the multiplex PCR reads through MiXCR, listing each CDR3 protein once. Of hundreds of thousands of distinct CDR3 sequences in the sample, around a fifth were seen once.

The gene calls are TRBV7-9 and TRBJ1-6; 7 nucleotides line up with TRBD1. The specimen was blood. The clonotype originates from a man in his fifties or sixties with Graves' ophthalmopathy. CDR3 sequence: CASSLAGTAGSPLHF. The CDR3 nucleotides read TGTGCCAGCAGCTTAGCTGGGACAGCTGGTTCACCCCTCCACTTT.